This TCR beta chain was observed in a study of T-cell reconstitution after alpha-beta-depleted transplantation in children. The study, taken as a whole, reports: It was reported that alpha-beta T cells came from several hundred expanded graft clones (about two months after transplant). The high TCRbeta diversity at day 60 in some patients came from surviving recipient T cells and thymic progenitors. T-cell counts and diversity were attributed mostly to newly produced T cells one year after transplant.

Preparation of the TCRbeta library was carried out with unique molecular identifiers. One entry per CDR3 protein, called by TCRdb with MiXCR from the PCR reads. The sample consists of 130,000 to 150,000 distinct CDR3 sequences, around 9% of them appearing once. The table lists this clonotype with a few counts. Its specificity is not known. V lost 2 bases and J 5 bases, leaving 9 bases between the germline ends. The length of the CDR3 is 13 residues. Germline V gene lookup returns CDR1 SGHTA and CDR2 FQGNSA. This TCR came from a female patient between 2 and 15 years old who had a stem cell transplant for congenital amegakaryocytic thrombocytopenia, so the T cells may come from the graft donor. The J gene is TRBJ1-1, the V gene TRBV7-2; perhaps TRBD1 as D (5 bases). The sample consisted of PBMCs, mostly from graft donor cells, taken 180 days after TCRalphabeta/CD19-depleted stem cell transplant. The CDR3 is CASSLSGRTEAFF. The CDR3 DNA follows: TGTGCCAGCAGCTTATCAGGGAGGACTGAAGCTTTCTTT.